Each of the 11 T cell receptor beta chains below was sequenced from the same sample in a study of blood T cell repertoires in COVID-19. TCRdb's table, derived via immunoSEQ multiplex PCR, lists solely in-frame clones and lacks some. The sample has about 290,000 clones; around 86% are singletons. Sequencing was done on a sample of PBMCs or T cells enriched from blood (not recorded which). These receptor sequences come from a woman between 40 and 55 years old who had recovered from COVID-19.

The CDR3 DNA sequence: TGTGCCAGCAGCCCCGGGGTGAGCGCAATAGATACGCAGTATTTT. This codes for CASSPGVSAIDTQYF. The chain employs TRBV7-2 and TRBJ2-3; tentative D call: TRBD2 (5 bases). This CDR3 comprises 15 residues. The germline gives CDR1 SGHTA, CDR2 FQGNSA. V was clipped by 5 bases and J by 5 bases, with 17 bases between them.

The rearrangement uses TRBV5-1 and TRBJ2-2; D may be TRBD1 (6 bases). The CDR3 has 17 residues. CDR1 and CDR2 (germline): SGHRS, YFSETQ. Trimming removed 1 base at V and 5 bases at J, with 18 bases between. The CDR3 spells CASSLSTSGQQTGELFF. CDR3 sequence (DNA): TGCGCCAGCAGCTTGTCAACGTCTGGACAGCAGACCGGGGAGCTGTTTTTT.

The CDR3 coding sequence is TGTGCCAGCACCCCCCGTCCAGGGGCTGGAAACACCATATATTTT. As protein: CASTPRPGAGNTIYF. The chain links TRBV7-9 to TRBJ1-3; a weak D match, TRBD1 (6 bases). This CDR3 is 15 amino acids long. The V and J ends lost 7 bases and 2 bases respectively, with 15 bases between them. CDR1 is SEHNR, CDR2 FQNEAQ, per germline (reference sequence).

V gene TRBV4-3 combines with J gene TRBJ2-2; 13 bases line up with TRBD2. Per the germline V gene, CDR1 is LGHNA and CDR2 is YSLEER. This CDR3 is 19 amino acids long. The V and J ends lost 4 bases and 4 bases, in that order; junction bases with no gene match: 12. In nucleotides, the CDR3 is TGCGCCAGCAGCCGATCCGGGACTAGCGGGGTCGGGACCACCGGGGAGCTGTTTTTT. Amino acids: CASSRSGTSGVGTTGELFF.

The CDR3 loop reads CASSQAWREVYEQYF. CDR3 nucleotides: TGTGCCAGCAGCCAAGCGTGGCGGGAGGTTTACGAGCAGTACTTC. The chain links TRBV4-2 to TRBJ2-7; TRBD2 matches at 8 bases. The CDR3 runs 15 residues. V lost 1 base to trimming and J lost 4 bases; unmatched junction nucleotides: 6. Germline assignment: CDR1 LGHNA and CDR2 YNFKEQ.

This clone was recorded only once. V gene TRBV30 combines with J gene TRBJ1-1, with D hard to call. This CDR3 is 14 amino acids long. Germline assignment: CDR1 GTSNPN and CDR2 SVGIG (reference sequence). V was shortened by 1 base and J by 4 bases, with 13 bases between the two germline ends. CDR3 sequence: CAWSAAWSGTEAFF. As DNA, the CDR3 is TGTGCCTGGAGTGCGGCGTGGAGCGGCACTGAAGCTTTCTTT.

CDR3 DNA: TGTGCCAGCAGCGTAGTGGGCGGGGGGTACAATGAGCAGTTCTTC. This encodes CASSVVGGGYNEQFF. The chain has TRBV9 and TRBJ2-1, with 8 bases fitting TRBD2. The CDR3 is 15 amino acids. The V gene's germline CDR1 is SGDLS and CDR2 YYNGEE. J was trimmed by 4 bases and V by 0 bases; bases with no gene match: 3.

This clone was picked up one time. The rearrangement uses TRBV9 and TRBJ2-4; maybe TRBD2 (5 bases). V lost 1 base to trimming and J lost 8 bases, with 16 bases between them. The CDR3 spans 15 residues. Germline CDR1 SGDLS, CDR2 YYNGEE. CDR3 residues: CASSVSIGPEDIQYF. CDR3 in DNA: TGTGCCAGCAGCGTATCGATAGGCCCGGAGGACATTCAGTACTTC.

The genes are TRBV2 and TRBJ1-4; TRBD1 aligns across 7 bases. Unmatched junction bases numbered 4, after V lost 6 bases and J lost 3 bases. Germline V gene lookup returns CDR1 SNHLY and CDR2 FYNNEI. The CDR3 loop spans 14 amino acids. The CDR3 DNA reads TGTGCCAGCAGCCGGGACAGTGCTAATGAAAAACTGTTTTTT. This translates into CASSRDSANEKLFF.

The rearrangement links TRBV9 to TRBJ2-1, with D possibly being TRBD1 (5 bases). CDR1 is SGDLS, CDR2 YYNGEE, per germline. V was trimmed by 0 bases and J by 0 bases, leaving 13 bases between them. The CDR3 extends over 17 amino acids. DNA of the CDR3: TGTGCCAGCAGCGTAGCCGCCGACAGAAGCTCCTACAATGAGCAGTTCTTC. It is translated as CASSVAADRSSYNEQFF.

CDR3 coding DNA: TGTGCCGGACGGGACAGAGGAACCTATGGCTACACCTTC. Amino acids: CAGRDRGTYGYTF. The chain links TRBV30 to TRBJ1-2, with 7 bases that match TRBD1. CDR3 length equals 13 residues. The V segment lost 8 bases and the J segment 4 bases; nucleotides outside the gene matches: 10. The germline V gene has CDR1 GTSNPN and CDR2 SVGIG (reference sequence).